Listed below are T cell receptor beta chains from one sample, sequenced in a study of quantifying T cell responses using KT2 cells. Via MiXCR, TCRdb re-called the UMI-ligation and nested PCR reads, giving one row per CDR3 protein. This sample has tens of thousands of distinct CDR3 sequences, with around 10% found just once. Sequenced material: PBMCs spiked with cells of the T cell clone KT2. All receptors come from a human donor. Each CDR3 is given with its conserved first and last residue. Fields, in order: clone size, J gene, V gene, D gene, CDR3 protein, CDR3 DNA. A D gene is named only where the DNA matches it firmly. Clone size, where shown, is once, few, many, or a class for clones that have expanded.

abundance: many; j_gene: TRBJ2-1; v_gene: TRBV6-4; d_gene: TRBD2; CDR3aa: CASSDATSGSQEQFF; CDR3nt: TGTGCCAGCAGTGACGCGACTAGCGGGTCACAAGAGCAGTTCTTC
abundance: many; j_gene: TRBJ2-7; v_gene: TRBV12-3/TRBV12-4; d_gene: .; CDR3aa: CASSSLWGSGGDEQYF; CDR3nt: TGTGCCAGCAGTTCTCTCTGGGGGTCAGGTGGGGACGAGCAGTACTTC
abundance: few; j_gene: TRBJ1-2; v_gene: TRBV5-6; d_gene: .; CDR3aa: CASSLDDYGYTF; CDR3nt: TGTGCCAGCAGCTTGGATGACTATGGCTACACCTTC
abundance: many; j_gene: TRBJ2-1; v_gene: TRBV4-3; d_gene: .; CDR3aa: CASSQDWGTPDKFF; CDR3nt: TGCGCCAGCAGCCAAGATTGGGGGACGCCGGACAAATTCTTC
abundance: many; j_gene: TRBJ1-1; v_gene: TRBV29-1; d_gene: .; CDR3aa: CSVEDLRRGGAFF; CDR3nt: TGCAGCGTTGAAGATCTCCGGAGGGGCGGAGCTTTCTTT
abundance: .; j_gene: TRBJ2-3; v_gene: TRBV3-1; d_gene: .; CDR3aa: CASSQREFTDTQYF; CDR3nt: TGTGCCAGCAGCCAACGGGAATTCACAGATACGCAGTATTTT
abundance: .; j_gene: TRBJ2-2; v_gene: TRBV3-1; d_gene: TRBD1; CDR3aa: CASSPTGGHGELFF; CDR3nt: TGTGCCAGCAGCCCCACAGGGGGCCACGGGGAGCTGTTTTTT
abundance: .; j_gene: TRBJ2-2; v_gene: TRBV24-1; d_gene: .; CDR3aa: CATSDSLGAPGTGELFF; CDR3nt: TGTGCCACCAGTGATTCCCTGGGGGCACCGGGAACCGGGGAGCTGTTTTTT
abundance: many; j_gene: TRBJ2-5; v_gene: TRBV6-5; d_gene: TRBD2; CDR3aa: CASSRHPGTSGETQYF; CDR3nt: TGTGCCAGCAGCCGCCATCCCGGGACTAGCGGAGAGACCCAGTACTTC
abundance: few; j_gene: TRBJ1-3; v_gene: TRBV7-9; d_gene: .; CDR3aa: CASRQNKGERNGNTIYF; CDR3nt: TGTGCCAGCAGACAAAACAAGGGAGAGCGAAACGGAAACACCATATATTTT
abundance: few; j_gene: TRBJ1-1; v_gene: TRBV7-8; d_gene: .; CDR3aa: CASSLGRGFTNTEAFF; CDR3nt: TGTGCCAGCAGCTTAGGGAGGGGGTTCACGAACACTGAAGCTTTCTTT
abundance: many; j_gene: TRBJ1-2; v_gene: TRBV18; d_gene: TRBD1; CDR3aa: CASSPPNRGLANYGYTF; CDR3nt: TGTGCCAGCTCACCACCGAACAGGGGATTAGCTAACTATGGCTACACCTTC
abundance: few; j_gene: TRBJ2-1; v_gene: TRBV3-1; d_gene: TRBD2; CDR3aa: CASSHGKEGGASYNEQFF; CDR3nt: TGTGCCAGCAGCCACGGAAAGGAGGGAGGGGCCTCCTACAATGAGCAGTTCTTC
abundance: .; j_gene: TRBJ2-3; v_gene: TRBV7-2; d_gene: .; CDR3aa: CASSSVPTDTQYF; CDR3nt: TGTGCCAGCAGCTCGGTCCCCACAGATACGCAGTATTTT